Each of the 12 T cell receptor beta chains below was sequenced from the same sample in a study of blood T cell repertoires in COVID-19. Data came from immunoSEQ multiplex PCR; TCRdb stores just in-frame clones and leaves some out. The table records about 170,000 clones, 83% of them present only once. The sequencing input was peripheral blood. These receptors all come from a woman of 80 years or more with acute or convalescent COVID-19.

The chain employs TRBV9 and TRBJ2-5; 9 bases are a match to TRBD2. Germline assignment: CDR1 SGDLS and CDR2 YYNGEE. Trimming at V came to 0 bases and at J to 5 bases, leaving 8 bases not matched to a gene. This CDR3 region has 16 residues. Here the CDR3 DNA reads TGTGCCAGCAGCGTAGGTATTAGCGGGGGACCGGAGACCCAGTACTTC. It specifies CASSVGISGGPETQYF.

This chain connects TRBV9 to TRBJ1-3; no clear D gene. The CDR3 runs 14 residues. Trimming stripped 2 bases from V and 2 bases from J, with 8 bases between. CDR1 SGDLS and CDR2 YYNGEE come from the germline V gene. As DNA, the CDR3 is TGTGCCAGCAGCGTGGCCCCGACTGGAAACACCATATATTTT. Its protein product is CASSVAPTGNTIYF.

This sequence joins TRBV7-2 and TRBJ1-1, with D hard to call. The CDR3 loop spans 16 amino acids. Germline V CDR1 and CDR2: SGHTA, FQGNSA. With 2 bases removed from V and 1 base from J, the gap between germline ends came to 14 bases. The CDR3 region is CASSLSRTVRNTEAFF. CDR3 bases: TGTGCCAGCAGCTTATCTCGAACAGTGAGGAACACTGAAGCTTTCTTT.

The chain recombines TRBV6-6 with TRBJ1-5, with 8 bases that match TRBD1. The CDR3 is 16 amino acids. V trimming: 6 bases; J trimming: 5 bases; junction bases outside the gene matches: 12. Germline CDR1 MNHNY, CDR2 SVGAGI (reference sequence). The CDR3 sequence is CASRSSRQGADQPQHF. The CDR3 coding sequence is TGTGCCAGCAGGAGCAGCCGGCAGGGGGCAGATCAGCCCCAGCATTTT.

This CDR3 is CASSPPNGYEQYF. The DNA of the CDR3 is TGTGCCAGCTCACCACCGAACGGCTACGAGCAGTACTTC. The chain uses TRBV18 and TRBJ2-7; no firm D call. The CDR3 is 13 residues long. Trimming removed 0 bases at V and 3 bases at J, with 6 bases between. The germline V gene encodes CDR1 KGHSH and CDR2 LQKENI.

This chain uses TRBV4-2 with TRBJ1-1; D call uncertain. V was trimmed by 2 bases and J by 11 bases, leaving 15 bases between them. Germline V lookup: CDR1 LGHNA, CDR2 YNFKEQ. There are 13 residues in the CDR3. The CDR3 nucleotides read TGTGCCAGCAGCCAAACCCTAGTAGGAGGGGCTTTCTTT. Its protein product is CASSQTLVGGAFF.

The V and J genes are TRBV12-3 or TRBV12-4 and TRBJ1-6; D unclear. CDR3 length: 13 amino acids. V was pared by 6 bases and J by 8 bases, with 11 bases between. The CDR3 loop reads CASRLRVDSPLHF. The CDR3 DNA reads TGTGCCAGCAGACTCCGAGTAGATTCACCCCTCCACTTT.

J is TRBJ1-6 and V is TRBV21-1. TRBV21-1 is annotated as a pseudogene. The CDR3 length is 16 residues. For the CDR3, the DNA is TGTGCCAGCAGCTTCCCTTGTAGGGCGCGGGATTCACCCCTCCACTTT. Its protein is CASSFPCRARDSPLHF.

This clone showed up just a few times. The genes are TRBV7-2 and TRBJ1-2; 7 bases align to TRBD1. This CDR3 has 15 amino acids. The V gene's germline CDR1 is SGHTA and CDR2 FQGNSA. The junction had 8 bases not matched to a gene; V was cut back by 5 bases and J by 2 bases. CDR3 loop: CASSPRQGRNYGYTF. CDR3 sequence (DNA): TGTGCCAGCAGCCCCCGACAGGGACGAAACTATGGCTACACCTTC.

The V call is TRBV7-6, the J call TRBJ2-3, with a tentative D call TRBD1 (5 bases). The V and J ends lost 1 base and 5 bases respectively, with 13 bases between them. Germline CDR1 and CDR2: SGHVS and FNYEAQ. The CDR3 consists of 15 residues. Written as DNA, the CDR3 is TGTGCCAGCAGCTTAGGGGTGGGGCTAGGAGATACGCAGTATTTT. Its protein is CASSLGVGLGDTQYF.

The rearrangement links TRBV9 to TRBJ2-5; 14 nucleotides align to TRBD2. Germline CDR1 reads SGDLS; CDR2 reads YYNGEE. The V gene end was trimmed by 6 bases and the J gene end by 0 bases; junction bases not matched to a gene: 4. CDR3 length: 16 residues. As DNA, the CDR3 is TGTGCCAGCATCCGGACTAGCGGGGGGAACCAAGAGACCCAGTACTTC. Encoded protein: CASIRTSGGNQETQYF.

The CDR3 coding sequence is TGCGCCAGCAGCCGCGCCCTCGGGCAGGGGCAAGCTAACTATGGCTACACCTTC. As protein: CASSRALGQGQANYGYTF. V usage is TRBV4-3 and J usage is TRBJ1-2; D is possibly TRBD1 (6 bases). Trimming removed 4 bases at V and 0 bases at J, with 21 bases between. Germline V gives CDR1 LGHNA, CDR2 YSLEER. The CDR3 consists of 18 residues.